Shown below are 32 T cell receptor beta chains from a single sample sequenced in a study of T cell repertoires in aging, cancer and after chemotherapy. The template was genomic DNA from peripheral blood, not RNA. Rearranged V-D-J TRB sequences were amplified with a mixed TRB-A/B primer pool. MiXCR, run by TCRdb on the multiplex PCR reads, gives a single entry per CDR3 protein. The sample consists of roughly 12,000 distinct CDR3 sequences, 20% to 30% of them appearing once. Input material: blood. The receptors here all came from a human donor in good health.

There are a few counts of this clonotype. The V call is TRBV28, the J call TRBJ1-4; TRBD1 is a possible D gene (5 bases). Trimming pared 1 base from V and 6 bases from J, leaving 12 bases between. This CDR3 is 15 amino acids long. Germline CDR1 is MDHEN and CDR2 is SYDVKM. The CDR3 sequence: CASSLLGGSDEKLFF. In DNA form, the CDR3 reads TGTGCCAGCAGTTTATTGGGGGGGTCCGATGAAAAACTGTTTTTT.

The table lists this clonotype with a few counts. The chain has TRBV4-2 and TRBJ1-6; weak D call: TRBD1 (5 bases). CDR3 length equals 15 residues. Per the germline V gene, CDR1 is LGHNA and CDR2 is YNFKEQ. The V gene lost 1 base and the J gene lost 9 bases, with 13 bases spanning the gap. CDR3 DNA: TGTGCCAGCAGCCAAGTTGGGGGGGAGGCTTCACCCCTCCACTTT. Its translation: CASSQVGGEASPLHF.

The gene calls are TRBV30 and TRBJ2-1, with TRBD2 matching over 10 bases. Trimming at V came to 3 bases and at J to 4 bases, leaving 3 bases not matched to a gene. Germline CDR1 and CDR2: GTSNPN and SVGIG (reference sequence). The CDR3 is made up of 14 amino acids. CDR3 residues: CAWRLAGRYNEQFF. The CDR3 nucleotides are TGTGCCTGGAGACTAGCGGGGCGTTACAATGAGCAGTTCTTC.

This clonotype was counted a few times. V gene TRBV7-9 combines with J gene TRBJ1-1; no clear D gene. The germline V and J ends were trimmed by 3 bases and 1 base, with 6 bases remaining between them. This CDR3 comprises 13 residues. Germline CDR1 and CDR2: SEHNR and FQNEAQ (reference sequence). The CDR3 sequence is CASSFGSNTEAFF. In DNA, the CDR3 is TGTGCCAGCAGCTTTGGATCGAACACTGAAGCTTTCTTT. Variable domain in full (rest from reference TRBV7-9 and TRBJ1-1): DTGVSQNPRHKITKRGQNVTFRCDPISEHNRLYWYRQTLGQGPEFLTYFQNEAQLEKSRLLSDRFSAERPKGSFSTLEIQRTEQGDSAMYLCASSFGSNTEAFFGQGTRLTVV.

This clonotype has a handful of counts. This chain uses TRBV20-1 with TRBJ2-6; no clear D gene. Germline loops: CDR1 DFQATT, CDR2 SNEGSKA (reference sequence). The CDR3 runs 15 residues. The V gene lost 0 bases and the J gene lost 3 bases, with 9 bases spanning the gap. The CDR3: CSARDRLGGANVLTF. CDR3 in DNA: TGCAGTGCTAGAGATCGGCTGGGTGGGGCCAACGTCCTGACTTTC.

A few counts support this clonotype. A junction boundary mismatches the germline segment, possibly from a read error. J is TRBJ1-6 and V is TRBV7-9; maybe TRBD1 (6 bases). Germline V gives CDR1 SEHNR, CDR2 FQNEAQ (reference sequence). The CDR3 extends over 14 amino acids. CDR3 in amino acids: CARSYDRTSSPLHF. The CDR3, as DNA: TGTGCCAGAAGCTACGACAGGACAAGTTCACCCCTCCACTTT. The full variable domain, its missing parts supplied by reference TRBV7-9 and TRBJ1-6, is DTGVSQNPRHKITKRGQNVTFRCDPISEHNRLYWYRQTLGQGPEFLTYFQNEAQLEKSRLLSDRFSAERPKGSFSTLEIQRTEQGDSAMYLCARSYDRTSSPLHFGNGTRLTVT.

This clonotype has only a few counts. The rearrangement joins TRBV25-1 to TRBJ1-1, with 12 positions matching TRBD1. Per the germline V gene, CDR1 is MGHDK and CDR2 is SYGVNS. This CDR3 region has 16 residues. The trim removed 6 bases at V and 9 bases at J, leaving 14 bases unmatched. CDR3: CASSTGTGGERPKAFF. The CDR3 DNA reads TGTGCCAGCAGCACGGGGACAGGGGGCGAGAGGCCTAAAGCTTTCTTT.

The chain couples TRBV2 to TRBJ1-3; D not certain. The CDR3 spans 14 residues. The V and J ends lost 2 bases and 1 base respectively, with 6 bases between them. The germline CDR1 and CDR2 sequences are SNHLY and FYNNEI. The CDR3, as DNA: TGTGCCAGCAGTGAATCCCATTCTGGAAACACCATATATTTT. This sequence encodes CASSESHSGNTIYF.

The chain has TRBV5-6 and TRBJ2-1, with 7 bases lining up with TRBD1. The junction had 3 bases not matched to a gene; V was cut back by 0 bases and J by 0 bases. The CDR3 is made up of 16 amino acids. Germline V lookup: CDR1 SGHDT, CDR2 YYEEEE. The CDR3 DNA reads TGTGCCAGCAGCTTGGAGGGGGCGAGCTCCTACAATGAGCAGTTCTTC. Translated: CASSLEGASSYNEQFF. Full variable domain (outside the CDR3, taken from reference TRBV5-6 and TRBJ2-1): DAGVTQSPTHLIKTRGQQVTLRCSPKSGHDTVSWYQQALGQGPQFIFQYYEEEERQRGNFPDRFSGHQFPNYSSELNVNALLLGDSALYLCASSLEGASSYNEQFFGPGTRLTVL.

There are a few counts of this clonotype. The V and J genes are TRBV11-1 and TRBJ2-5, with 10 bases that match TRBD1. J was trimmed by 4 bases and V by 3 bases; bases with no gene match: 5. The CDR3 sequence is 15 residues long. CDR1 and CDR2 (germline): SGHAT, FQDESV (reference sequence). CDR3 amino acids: CASSLGTGEGETQYF. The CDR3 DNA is TGTGCCAGCAGCTTGGGGACAGGGGAAGGAGAGACCCAGTACTTC.

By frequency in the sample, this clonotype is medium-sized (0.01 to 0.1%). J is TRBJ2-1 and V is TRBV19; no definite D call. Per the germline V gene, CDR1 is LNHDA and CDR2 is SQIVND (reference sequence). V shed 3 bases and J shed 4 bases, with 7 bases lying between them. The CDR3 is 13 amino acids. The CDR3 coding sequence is TGTGCCAGTAGTATCCTTAAATACAATGAGCAGTTCTTC. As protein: CASSILKYNEQFF.

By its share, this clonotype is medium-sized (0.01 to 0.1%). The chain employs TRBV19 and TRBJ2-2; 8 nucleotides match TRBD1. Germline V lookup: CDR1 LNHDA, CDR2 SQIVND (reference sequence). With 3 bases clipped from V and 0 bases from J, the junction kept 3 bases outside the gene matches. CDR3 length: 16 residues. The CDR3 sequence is CASSITGGANTGELFF. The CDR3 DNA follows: TGTGCCAGTAGTATCACAGGGGGAGCGAACACCGGGGAGCTGTTTTTT.

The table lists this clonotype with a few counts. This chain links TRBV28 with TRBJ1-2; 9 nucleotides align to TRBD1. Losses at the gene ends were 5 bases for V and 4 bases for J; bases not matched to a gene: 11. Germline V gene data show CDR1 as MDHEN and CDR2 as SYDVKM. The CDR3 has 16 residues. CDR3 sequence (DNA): TGTGCCAGCAGTGGAGAACAGGGGGCCTACGCCTATGGCTACACCTTC. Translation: CASSGEQGAYAYGYTF.

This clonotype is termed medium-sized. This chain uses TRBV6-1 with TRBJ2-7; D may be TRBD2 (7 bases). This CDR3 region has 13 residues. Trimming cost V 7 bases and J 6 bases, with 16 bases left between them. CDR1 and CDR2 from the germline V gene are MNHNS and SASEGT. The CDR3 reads CASMGGGGLEQYF. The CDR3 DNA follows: TGTGCCAGCATGGGGGGCGGGGGTCTCGAGCAGTACTTC.

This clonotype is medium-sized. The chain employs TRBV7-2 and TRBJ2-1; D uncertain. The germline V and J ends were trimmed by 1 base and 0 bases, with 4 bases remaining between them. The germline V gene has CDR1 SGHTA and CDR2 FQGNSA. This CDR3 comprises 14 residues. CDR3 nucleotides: TGTGCCAGCAGCTTAGAGAGCTCCTACAATGAGCAGTTCTTC. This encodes CASSLESSYNEQFF.

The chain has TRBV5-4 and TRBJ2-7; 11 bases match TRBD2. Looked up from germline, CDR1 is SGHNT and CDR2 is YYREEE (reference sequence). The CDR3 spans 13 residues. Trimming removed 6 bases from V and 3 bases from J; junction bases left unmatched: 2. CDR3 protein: CASTTSGSYEQYF. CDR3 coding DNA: TGTGCCAGCACCACTAGCGGGAGCTACGAGCAGTACTTC.

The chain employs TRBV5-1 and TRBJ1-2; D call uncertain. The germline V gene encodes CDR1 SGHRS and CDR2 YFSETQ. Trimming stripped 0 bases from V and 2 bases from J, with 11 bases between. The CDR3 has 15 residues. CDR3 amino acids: CASSLVGPTNYGYTF. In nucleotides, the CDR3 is TGCGCCAGCAGCTTGGTCGGGCCTACGAACTATGGCTACACCTTC.

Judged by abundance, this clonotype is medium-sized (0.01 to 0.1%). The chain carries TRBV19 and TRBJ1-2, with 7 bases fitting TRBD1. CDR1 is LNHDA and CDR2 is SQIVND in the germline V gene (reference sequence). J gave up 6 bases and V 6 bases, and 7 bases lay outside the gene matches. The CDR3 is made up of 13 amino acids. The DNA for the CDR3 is TGTGCCAGTAGGAGACAGGGTAGGAATGGCTACACCTTC. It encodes CASRRQGRNGYTF. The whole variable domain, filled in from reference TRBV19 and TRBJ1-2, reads DGGITQSPKYLFRKEGQNVTLSCEQNLNHDAMYWYRQDPGQGLRLIYYSQIVNDFQKGDIAEGYSVSREKKESFPLTVTSAQKNPTAFYLCASRRQGRNGYTFGSGTRLTVV.

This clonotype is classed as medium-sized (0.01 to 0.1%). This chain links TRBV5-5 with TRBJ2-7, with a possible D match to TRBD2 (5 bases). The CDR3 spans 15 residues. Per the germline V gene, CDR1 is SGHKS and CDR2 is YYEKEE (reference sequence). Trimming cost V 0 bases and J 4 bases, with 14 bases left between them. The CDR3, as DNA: TGTGCCAGCAGCTTGGTCTCGGGGTGGGGTTACGAGCAGTACTTC. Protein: CASSLVSGWGYEQYF.

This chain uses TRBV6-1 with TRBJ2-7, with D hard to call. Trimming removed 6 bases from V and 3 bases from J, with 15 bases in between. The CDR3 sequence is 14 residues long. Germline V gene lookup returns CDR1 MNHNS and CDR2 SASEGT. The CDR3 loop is CASSEILSLYEQYF. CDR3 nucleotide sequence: TGTGCCAGCAGCGAGATCCTATCTCTCTACGAGCAGTACTTC.

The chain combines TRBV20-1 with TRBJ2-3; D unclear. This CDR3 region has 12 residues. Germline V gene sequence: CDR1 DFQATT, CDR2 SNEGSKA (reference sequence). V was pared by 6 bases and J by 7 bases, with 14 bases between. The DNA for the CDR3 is TGCAGTGCCTCCTCCTTGGCGCATACGCAGTATTTT. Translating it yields CSASSLAHTQYF.

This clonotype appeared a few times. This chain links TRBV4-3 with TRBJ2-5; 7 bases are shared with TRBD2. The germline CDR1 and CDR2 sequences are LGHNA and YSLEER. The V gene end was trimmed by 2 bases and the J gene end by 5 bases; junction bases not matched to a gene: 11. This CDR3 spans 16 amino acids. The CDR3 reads CASSQNMGAGGETQYF. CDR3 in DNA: TGCGCCAGCAGCCAAAATATGGGAGCCGGGGGGGAGACCCAGTACTTC.

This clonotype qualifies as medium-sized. CDR3 in DNA: TGTGCCAGCAGCTTAGTAAGGGCCATTGAGCAGTTCTTC. This codes for CASSLVRAIEQFF. The chain links TRBV7-6 to TRBJ2-1, with D unresolved. The V end was cut by 1 base, the J end by 9 bases, with 10 bases between. The CDR3 runs 13 residues. The germline CDR1 and CDR2 sequences are SGHVS and FNYEAQ.

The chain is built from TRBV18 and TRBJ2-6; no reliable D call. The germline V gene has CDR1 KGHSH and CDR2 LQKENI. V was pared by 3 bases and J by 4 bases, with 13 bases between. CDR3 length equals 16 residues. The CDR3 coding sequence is TGTGCCAGCTCACCGTCCGTCCGATCCGGGGCCAACGTCCTGACTTTC. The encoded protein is CASSPSVRSGANVLTF. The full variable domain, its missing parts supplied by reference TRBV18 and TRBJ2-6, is NAGVMQNPRHLVRRRGQEARLRCSPMKGHSHVYWYRQLPEEGLKFMVYLQKENIIDESGMPKERFSAEFPKEGPSILRIQQVVRGDSAAYFCASSPSVRSGANVLTFGAGSRLTVL.

CDR3: CASSAGQPYNSPLHF. The CDR3 nucleotides read TGTGCCAGCAGTGCCGGACAGCCCTATAATTCACCCCTCCACTTT. This sequence joins TRBV6-2 or TRBV6-3 and TRBJ1-6, with D possibly TRBD1 on 6 matching bases. Per germline, CDR1 MNHEY and CDR2 SVGEGT. The CDR3 length is 15 residues. V lost 5 bases, J lost 2 bases, and 10 bases lay in between.

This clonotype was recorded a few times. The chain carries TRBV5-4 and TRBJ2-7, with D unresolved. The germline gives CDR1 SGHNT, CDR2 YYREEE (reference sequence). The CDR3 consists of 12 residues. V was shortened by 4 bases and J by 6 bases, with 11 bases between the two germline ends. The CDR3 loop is CASSPRGGEQYF. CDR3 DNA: TGTGCCAGCAGCCCCCGCGGTGGCGAGCAGTACTTC.

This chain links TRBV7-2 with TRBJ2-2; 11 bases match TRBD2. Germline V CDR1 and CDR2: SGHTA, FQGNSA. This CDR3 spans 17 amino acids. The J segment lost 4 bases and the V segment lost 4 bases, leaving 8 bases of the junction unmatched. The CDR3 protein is CASSYIAGGRVTGELFF. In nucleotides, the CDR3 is TGTGCCAGCAGCTACATAGCGGGGGGGCGGGTCACCGGGGAGCTGTTTTTT.

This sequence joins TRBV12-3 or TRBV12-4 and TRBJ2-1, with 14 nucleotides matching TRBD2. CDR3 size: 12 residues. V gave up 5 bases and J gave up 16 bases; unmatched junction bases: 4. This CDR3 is CASSLTSGGAFF. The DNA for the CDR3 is TGTGCCAGCAGTCTGACTAGCGGGGGGGCATTCTTC.

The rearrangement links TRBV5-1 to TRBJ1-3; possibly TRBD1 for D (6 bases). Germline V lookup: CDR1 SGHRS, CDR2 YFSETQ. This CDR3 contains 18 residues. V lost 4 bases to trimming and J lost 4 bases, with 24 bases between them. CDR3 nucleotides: TGCGCCAGCAGCAGGGATCCGGGACACCCAAAATCCGGAAACACCATATATTTT. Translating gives CASSRDPGHPKSGNTIYF. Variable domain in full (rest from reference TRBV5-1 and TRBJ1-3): KAGVTQTPRYLIKTRGQQVTLSCSPISGHRSVSWYQQTPGQGLQFLFEYFSETQRNKGNFPGRFSGRQFSNSRSEMNVSTLELGDSALYLCASSRDPGHPKSGNTIYFGEGSWLTVV.

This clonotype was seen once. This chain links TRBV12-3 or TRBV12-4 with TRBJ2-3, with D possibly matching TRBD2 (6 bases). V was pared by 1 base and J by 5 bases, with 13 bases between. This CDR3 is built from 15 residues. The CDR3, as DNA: TGTGCCAGCAGTTTAGATGGGGGGTTCAGAGATACGCAGTATTTT. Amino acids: CASSLDGGFRDTQYF.

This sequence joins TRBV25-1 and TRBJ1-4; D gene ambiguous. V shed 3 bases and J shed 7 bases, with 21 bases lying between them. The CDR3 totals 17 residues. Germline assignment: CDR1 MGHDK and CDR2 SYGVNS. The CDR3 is CASSETAAYISGEKLFF. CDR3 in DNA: TGTGCCAGCAGTGAGACCGCCGCTTACATTAGTGGTGAAAAACTGTTTTTT.

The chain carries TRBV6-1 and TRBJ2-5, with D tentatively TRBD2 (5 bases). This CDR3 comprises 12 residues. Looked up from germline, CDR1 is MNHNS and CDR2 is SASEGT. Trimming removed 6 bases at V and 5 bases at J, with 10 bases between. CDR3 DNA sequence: TGTGCCAGCAGAGCTTCGGGGGAGACCCAGTACTTC. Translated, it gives CASRASGETQYF.